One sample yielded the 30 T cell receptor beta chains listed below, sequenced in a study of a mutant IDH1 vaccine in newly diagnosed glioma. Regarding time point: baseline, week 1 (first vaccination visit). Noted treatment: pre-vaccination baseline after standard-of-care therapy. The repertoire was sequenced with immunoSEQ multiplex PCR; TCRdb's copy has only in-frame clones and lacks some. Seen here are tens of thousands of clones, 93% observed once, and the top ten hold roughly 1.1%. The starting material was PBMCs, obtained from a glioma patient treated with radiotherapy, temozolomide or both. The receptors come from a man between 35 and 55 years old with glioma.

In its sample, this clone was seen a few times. CDR3 residues: CASSEGSSGSSEQYF. CDR3 coding DNA: TGTGCCAGCAGTGAAGGATCCTCGGGCTCGAGCGAGCAGTACTTC. The rearrangement links TRBV6-1 to TRBJ2-7; unclear D gene. This CDR3 has 15 residues. CDR1 and CDR2 from the germline V gene are MNHNS and SASEGT. Trimming left V 1 base short and J 6 bases short, with 16 bases between.

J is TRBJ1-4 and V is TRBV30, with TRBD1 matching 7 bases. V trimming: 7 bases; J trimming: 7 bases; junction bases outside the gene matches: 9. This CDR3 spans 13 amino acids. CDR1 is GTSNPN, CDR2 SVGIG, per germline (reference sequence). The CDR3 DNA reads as TGTGCCTCCGACCAGGGGGGAGGTGAAAAACTGTTTTTT. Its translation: CASDQGGGEKLFF.

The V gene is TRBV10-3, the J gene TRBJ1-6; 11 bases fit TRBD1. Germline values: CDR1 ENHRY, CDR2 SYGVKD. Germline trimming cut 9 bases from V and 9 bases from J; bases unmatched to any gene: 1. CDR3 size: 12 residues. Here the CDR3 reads CAIGTGGSPLHF. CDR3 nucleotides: TGTGCCATAGGGACAGGGGGTTCACCCCTCCACTTT.

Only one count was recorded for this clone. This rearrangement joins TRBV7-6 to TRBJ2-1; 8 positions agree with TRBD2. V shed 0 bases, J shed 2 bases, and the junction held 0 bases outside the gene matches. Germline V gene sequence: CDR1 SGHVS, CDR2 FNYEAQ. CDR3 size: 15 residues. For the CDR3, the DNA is TGTGCCAGCAGCTTAGCCGGGGGGGCCTACAATGAGCAGTTCTTC. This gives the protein CASSLAGGAYNEQFF.

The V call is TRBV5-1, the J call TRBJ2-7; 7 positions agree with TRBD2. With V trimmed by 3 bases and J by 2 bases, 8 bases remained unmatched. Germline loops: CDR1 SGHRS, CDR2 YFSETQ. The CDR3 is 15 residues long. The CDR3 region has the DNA TGCGCCAGCAGCTCGGCCGGGACTAAACCCTACGAGCAGTACTTC. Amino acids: CASSSAGTKPYEQYF.

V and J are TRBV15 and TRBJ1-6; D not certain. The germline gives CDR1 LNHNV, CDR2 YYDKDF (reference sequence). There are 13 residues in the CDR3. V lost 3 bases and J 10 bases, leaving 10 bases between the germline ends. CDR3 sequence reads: CATSSFGASPLHF. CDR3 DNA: TGTGCCACCAGCAGTTTCGGTGCGTCACCCCTCCACTTT.

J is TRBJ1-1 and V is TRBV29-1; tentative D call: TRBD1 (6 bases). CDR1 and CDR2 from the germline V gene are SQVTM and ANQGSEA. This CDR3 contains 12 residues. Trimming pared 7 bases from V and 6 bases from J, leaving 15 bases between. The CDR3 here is CSASDRIAEAFF. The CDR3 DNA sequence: TGCAGCGCATCCGACAGGATCGCTGAAGCTTTCTTT.

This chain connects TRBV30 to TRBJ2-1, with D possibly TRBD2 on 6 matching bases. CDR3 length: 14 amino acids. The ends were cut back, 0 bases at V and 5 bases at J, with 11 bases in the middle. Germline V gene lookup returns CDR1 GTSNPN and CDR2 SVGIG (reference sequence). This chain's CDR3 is CAWSVGSFDNEQFF. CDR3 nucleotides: TGTGCCTGGAGTGTCGGGAGTTTCGACAATGAGCAGTTCTTC.

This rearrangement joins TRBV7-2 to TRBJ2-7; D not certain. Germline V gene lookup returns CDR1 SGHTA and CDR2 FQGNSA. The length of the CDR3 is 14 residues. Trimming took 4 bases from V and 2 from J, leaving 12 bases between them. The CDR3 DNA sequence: TGTGCCAGCAGCTCCGCGGTGGGCCCCTACGAGCAGTACTTC. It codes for CASSSAVGPYEQYF. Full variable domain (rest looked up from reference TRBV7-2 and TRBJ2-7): GAGVSQSPSNKVTEKGKDVELRCDPISGHTALYWYRQSLGQGLEFLIYFQGNSAPDKSGLPSDRFSAERTGGSVSTLTIQRTQQEDSAVYLCASSSAVGPYEQYFGPGTRLTVT.

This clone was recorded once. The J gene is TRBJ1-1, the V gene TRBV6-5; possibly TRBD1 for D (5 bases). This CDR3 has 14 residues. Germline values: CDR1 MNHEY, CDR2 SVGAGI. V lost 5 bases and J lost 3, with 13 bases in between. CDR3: CASSRTRRDTEAFF. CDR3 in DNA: TGTGCCAGCAGTCGGACGCGCAGGGACACTGAAGCTTTCTTT.

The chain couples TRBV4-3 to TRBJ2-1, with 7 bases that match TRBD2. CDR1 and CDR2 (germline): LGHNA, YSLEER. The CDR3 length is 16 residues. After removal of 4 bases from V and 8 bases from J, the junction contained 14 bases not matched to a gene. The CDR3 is CASSPVWGGIEDEQFF. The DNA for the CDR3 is TGCGCCAGCAGCCCGGTTTGGGGGGGGATAGAGGATGAGCAGTTCTTC.

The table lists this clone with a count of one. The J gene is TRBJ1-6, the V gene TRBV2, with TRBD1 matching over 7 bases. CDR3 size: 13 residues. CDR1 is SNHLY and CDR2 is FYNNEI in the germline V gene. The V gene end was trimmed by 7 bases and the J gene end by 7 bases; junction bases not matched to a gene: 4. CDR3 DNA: TGTGCCAGCATAGGGGGCGGGAATTCACCCCTCCACTTT. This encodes CASIGGGNSPLHF.

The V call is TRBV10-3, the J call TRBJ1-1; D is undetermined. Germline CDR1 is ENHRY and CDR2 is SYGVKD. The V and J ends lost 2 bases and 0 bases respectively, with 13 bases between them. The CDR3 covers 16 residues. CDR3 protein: CAISEGFEYLNTEAFF. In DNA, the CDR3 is TGTGCCATCAGTGAGGGATTTGAGTATCTGAACACTGAAGCTTTCTTT.

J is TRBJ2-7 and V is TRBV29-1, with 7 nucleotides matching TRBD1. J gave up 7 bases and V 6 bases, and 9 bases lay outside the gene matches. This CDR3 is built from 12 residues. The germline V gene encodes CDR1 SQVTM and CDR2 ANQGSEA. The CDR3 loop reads CSVGTGVGEQYF. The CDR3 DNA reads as TGCAGCGTCGGAACAGGGGTGGGGGAGCAGTACTTC.

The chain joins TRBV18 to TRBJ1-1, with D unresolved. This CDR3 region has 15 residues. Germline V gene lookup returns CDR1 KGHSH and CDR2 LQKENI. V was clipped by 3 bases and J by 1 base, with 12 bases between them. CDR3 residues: CASSPNPTENTEAFF. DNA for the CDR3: TGTGCCAGCTCACCGAACCCGACCGAGAACACTGAAGCTTTCTTT.

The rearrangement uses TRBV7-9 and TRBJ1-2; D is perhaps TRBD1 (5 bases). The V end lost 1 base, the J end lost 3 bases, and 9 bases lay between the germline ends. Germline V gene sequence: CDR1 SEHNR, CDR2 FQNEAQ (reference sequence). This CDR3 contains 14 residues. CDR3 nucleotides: TGTGCCAGCAGCTTAGGGGGGACCGACTATGGCTACACCTTC. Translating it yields CASSLGGTDYGYTF.

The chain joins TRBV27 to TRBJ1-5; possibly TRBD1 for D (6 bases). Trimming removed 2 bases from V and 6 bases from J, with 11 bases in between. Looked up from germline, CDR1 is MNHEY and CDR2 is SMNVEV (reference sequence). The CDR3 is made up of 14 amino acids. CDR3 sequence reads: CASSLLGQRQPQHF. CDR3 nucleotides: TGTGCCAGCAGTTTACTTGGACAGCGTCAGCCCCAGCATTTT.

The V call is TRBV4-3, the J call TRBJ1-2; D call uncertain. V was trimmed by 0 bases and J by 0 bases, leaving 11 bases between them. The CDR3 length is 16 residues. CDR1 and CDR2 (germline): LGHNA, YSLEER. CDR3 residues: CASSQDLSGSNYGYTF. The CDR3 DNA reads TGCGCCAGCAGCCAAGATCTGTCAGGATCTAACTATGGCTACACCTTC.

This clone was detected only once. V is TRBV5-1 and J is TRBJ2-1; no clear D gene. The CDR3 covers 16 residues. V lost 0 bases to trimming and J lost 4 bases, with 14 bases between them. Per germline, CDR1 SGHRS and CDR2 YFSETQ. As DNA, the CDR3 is TGCGCCAGCAGCTTGGATCTAACAGTGAAGTACAATGAGCAGTTCTTC. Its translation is CASSLDLTVKYNEQFF.

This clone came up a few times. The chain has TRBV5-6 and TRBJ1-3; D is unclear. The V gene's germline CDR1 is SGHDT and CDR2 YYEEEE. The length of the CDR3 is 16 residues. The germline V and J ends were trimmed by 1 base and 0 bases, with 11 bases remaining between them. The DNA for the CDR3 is TGTGCCAGCAGCTTGCCGGCGGATAGCTCTGGAAACACCATATATTTT. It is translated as CASSLPADSSGNTIYF. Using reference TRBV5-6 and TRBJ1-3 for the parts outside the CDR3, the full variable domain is DAGVTQSPTHLIKTRGQQVTLRCSPKSGHDTVSWYQQALGQGPQFIFQYYEEEERQRGNFPDRFSGHQFPNYSSELNVNALLLGDSALYLCASSLPADSSGNTIYFGEGSWLTVV.

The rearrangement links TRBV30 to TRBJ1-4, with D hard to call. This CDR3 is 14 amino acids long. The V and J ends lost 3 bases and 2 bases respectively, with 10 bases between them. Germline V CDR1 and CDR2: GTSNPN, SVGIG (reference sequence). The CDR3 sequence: CAWRGPGTNEKLFF. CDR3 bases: TGTGCCTGGAGGGGCCCGGGCACTAATGAAAAACTGTTTTTT.

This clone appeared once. The DNA for the CDR3 is TGTGCCTGGAGTGTACGTGCAGGGGTTAGTTCACCCCTCCACTTT. Encoded protein: CAWSVRAGVSSPLHF. V is TRBV30 and J is TRBJ1-6; possibly TRBD1 for D (6 bases). The V gene's germline CDR1 is GTSNPN and CDR2 SVGIG (reference sequence). V lost 0 bases and J lost 9, with 15 bases in between. The CDR3 extends over 15 amino acids.

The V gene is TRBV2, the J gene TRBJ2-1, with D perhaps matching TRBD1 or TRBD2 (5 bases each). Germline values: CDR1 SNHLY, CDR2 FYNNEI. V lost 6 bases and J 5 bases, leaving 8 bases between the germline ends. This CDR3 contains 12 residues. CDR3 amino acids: CASRGDHNEQFF. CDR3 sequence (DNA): TGTGCCAGCAGGGGGGACCACAATGAGCAGTTCTTC.

CDR3 sequence (DNA): TGTGCCAGCAGGGGGGTTCCGAGCAATCAGCCCCAGCATTTT. It yields the protein CASRGVPSNQPQHF. The V call is TRBV6-1, the J call TRBJ1-5; D might be TRBD1 (5 bases). V was clipped by 6 bases and J by 1 base, with 10 bases between them. The germline CDR1 and CDR2 sequences are MNHNS and SASEGT. The CDR3 is made up of 14 amino acids.

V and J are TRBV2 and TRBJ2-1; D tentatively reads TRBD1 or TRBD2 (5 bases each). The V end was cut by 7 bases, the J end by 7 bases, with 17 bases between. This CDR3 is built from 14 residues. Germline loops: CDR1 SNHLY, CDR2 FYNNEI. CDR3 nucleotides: TGTGCCAGCATGGCCTGGCTCGAGGGGAATGAGCAGTTCTTC. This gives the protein CASMAWLEGNEQFF.

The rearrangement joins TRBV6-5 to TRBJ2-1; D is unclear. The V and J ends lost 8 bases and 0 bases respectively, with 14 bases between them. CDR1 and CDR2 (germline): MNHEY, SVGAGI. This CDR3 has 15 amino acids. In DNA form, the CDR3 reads TGTGCCAGCGGGCCGCGTGAAACCTCCTACAATGAGCAGTTCTTC. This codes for CASGPRETSYNEQFF.

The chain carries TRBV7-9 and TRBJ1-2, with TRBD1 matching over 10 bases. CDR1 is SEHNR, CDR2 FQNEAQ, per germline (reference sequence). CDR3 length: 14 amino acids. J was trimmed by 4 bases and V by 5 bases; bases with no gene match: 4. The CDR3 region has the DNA TGTGCCAGCAGCCCCGGACAGGGGGGCTATGGCTACACCTTC. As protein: CASSPGQGGYGYTF. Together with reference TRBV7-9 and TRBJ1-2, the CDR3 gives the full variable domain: DTGVSQNPRHKITKRGQNVTFRCDPISEHNRLYWYRQTLGQGPEFLTYFQNEAQLEKSRLLSDRFSAERPKGSFSTLEIQRTEQGDSAMYLCASSPGQGGYGYTFGSGTRLTVV.

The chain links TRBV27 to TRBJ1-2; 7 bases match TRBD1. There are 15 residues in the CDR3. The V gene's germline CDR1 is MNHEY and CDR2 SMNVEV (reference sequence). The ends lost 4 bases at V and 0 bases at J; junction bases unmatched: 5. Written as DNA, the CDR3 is TGTGCCAGCAGTTCAGGGACAGCTACTAACTATGGCTACACCTTC. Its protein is CASSSGTATNYGYTF.

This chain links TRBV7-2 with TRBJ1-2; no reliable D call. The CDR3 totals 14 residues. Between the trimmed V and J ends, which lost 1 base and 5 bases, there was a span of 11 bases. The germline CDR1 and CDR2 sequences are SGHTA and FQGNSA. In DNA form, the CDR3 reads TGTGCCAGCAGCTTAGAGAGAGGAGGGTATGGCTACACCTTC. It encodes CASSLERGGYGYTF.

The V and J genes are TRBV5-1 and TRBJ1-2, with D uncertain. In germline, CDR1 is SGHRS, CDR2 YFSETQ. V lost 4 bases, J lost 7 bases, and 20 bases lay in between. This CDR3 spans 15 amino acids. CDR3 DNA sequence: TGCGCCAGCAGCGGTTCTTTTGGGGAGGTCAGTGGCTACACCTTC. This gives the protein CASSGSFGEVSGYTF.